A single sample is the source of the 5 T cell receptor beta chains below, sequenced in a study of cytomegalovirus exposure and HLA in healthy donors. The table came from immunoSEQ multiplex PCR; TCRdb's copy has only in-frame clones and leaves some out. The sample lists 150,000 to 200,000 clones, around nine tenths occurring once. Material: PBMCs. The receptors were sampled from a man younger than 35 in good health and CMV-seropositive.

This clone appeared a single time. J is TRBJ1-5 and V is TRBV28, with a weak D call TRBD1 (5 bases). Germline V gene data show CDR1 as MDHEN and CDR2 as SYDVKM. The CDR3 consists of 16 residues. Trimming left V 3 bases short and J 6 bases short, with 18 bases between. CDR3 DNA: TGTGCCAGCAGTTTGGTTCTCACCAGGGAACTTCAGCCCCAGCATTTT. Translation gives CASSLVLTRELQPQHF.

This chain uses TRBV5-1 with TRBJ1-2; a possible D gene is TRBD1 (5 bases). The V end lost 4 bases, the J end lost 2 bases, and 9 bases lay between the germline ends. In germline, CDR1 is SGHRS, CDR2 YFSETQ. This CDR3 comprises 13 residues. The CDR3 nucleotides read TGCGCCAGCAGCCAAGACAGCAACTATGGCTACACCTTC. This sequence encodes CASSQDSNYGYTF.

The CDR3 DNA reads as TGTGCCAGCAGTCCGACAAACGGGGGGCGAGAGACCCAGTACTTC. Translating it yields CASSPTNGGRETQYF. This chain connects TRBV6-6 to TRBJ2-5; perhaps TRBD2 as D (7 bases). Germline V lookup: CDR1 MNHNY, CDR2 SVGAGI (reference sequence). V lost 5 bases and J 4 bases, leaving 17 bases between the germline ends. This CDR3 is built from 15 residues.

The table lists this clone with a few counts. The chain joins TRBV27 to TRBJ1-6; 8 bases fit TRBD1. CDR3 size: 16 residues. V lost 5 bases and J lost 8; bases outside the gene matches: 11. Germline V CDR1 and CDR2: MNHEY, SMNVEV (reference sequence). CDR3 sequence: CASSPPGQGFYSPLHF. In DNA, the CDR3 is TGTGCCAGCAGTCCCCCTGGACAGGGATTCTATTCACCCCTCCACTTT.

CDR3 sequence (DNA): TGTGCCAGCAGCTTAGATATCCATCCGGACAGGGACTTCTACGAGCAGTACTTC. Translation: CASSLDIHPDRDFYEQYF. The J gene is TRBJ2-7, the V gene TRBV11-3; 8 positions agree with TRBD1. CDR1 SGHNT and CDR2 YENEEA come from the germline V gene. CDR3 length equals 18 residues. V lost 0 bases, J lost 3 bases, and 13 bases stayed unmatched.